This T cell receptor (beta chain) was retrieved from a study of T cell repertoires in cytomegalovirus infection. Study background: Well-studied HLA-B-restricted CMV epitopes were used in the study alongside recently identified HLA-C-restricted ones.

In TCRdb, the reads were re-called with MiXCR into one record per CDR3 protein. Here the sample spans a few hundred thousand distinct CDR3 sequences, just under 40% being singletons. Germline lookup yields CDR1 SGHTA and CDR2 FQGNSA. This CDR3 region has 15 residues. Trimming left V 5 bases short and J 5 bases short, with 18 bases between. Broader study findings: Summed public TCR beta family frequency identified CMV carriers bearing the relevant HLA.

About this clonotype: No antigen is known for it.

This material consisted of cultured PBMCs, taken from culture after CMV antigen stimulation. The TCR originated in a human donor in good health (CMV status not recorded). Some clones in this sample may be carry-over from other donors' samples. The chain links TRBV7-2 to TRBJ2-5; D call uncertain. The CDR3 nucleotides read TGTGCCAGCAGCCCCCGAGTGATGGGCGGTGAGACCCAGTACTTC. Translated, it gives CASSPRVMGGETQYF. The whole variable domain, remainder taken from reference TRBV7-2 and TRBJ2-5, is GAGVSQSPSNKVTEKGKDVELRCDPISGHTALYWYRQSLGQGLEFLIYFQGNSAPDKSGLPSDRFSAERTGGSVSTLTIQRTQQEDSAVYLCASSPRVMGGETQYFGPGTRLLVL.